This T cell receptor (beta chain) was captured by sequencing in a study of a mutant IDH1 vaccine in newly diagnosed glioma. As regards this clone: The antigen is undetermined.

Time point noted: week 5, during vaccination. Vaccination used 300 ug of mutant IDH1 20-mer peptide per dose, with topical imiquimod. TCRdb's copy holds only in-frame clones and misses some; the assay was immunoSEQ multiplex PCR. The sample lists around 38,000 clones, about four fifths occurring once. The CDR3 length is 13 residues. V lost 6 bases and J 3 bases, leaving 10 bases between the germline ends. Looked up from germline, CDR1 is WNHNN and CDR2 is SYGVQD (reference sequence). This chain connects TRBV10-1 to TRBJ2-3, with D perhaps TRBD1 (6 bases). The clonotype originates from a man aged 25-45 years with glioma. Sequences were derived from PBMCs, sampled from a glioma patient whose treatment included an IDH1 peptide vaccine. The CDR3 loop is CASSRQVTDTQYF. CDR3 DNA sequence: TGCGCCAGCAGCAGACAGGTGACAGATACGCAGTATTTT.